This TCR beta chain was recorded in a study of response to subunit inactivated influenza vaccine. V gave up 3 bases and J gave up 5 bases, with 8 bases separating them. The CDR3 length is 13 residues. CDR1 and CDR2 from the germline V gene are MNHEY and SVGEGT. TCRdb re-called the RT-PCR reads with MiXCR, one entry per CDR3 protein. The table lists 860,000 or so distinct CDR3 sequences, about 20% of them singletons. The sequences come from PBMCs from blood, collected about 5 days after vaccination. This clonotype was obtained from a man between 45 and 60 years old who received an inactivated influenza vaccine. J is TRBJ1-5 and V is TRBV6-2 or TRBV6-3; D gene uncertain. The CDR3: CASSYLGYQPQHF. DNA for the CDR3: TGTGCCAGCAGTTATTTGGGTTATCAGCCCCAGCATTTT.